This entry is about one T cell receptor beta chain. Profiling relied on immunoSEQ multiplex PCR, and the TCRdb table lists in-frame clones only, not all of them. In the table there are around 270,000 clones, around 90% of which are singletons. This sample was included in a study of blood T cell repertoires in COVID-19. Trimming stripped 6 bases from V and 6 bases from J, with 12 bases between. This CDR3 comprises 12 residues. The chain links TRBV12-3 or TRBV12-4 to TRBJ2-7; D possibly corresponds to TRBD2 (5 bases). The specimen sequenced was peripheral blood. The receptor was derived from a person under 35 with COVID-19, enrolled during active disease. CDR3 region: CASRPLAGEQYF. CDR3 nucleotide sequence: TGTGCCAGCAGACCTCTAGCTGGCGAGCAGTACTTC.